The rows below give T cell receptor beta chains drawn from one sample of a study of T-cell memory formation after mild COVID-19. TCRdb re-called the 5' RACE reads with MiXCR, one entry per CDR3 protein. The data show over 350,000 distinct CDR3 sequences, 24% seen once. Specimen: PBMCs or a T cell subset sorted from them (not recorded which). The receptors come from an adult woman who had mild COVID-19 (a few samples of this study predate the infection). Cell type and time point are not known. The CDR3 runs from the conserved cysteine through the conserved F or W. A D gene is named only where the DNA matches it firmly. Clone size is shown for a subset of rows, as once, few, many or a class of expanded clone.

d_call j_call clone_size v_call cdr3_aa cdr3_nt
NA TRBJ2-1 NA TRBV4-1 CASSQPLVKNNEQFF TGCGCCAGCAGCCAGCCCCTAGTAAAGAACAATGAGCAGTTCTTC
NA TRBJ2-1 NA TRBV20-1 CSARIGSLSYNEQFF TGCAGTGCTAGAATAGGGTCCCTCTCCTACAATGAGCAGTTCTTC
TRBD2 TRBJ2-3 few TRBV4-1 CASSERTSGDSTDTQYF TGCGCCAGCAGCGAGCGTACTAGCGGGGATAGCACAGATACGCAGTATTTT
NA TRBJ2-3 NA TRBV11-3 CASSLGRTAGTDTQYF TGTGCCAGCAGCTTAGGGCGGACAGCCGGCACAGATACGCAGTATTTT
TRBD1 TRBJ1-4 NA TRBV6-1 CASHPTGQGYAEKLFF TGTGCCAGCCACCCTACGGGACAGGGGTATGCTGAAAAACTGTTTTTT
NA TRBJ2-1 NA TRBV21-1 CASGEEGRNEQFF TGTGCCAGCGGAGAAGAGGGCCGCAATGAGCAGTTCTTC
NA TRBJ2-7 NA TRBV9 CASSVEPQEISLFYEQYF TGTGCCAGCAGCGTAGAGCCCCAAGAAATAAGCCTTTTTTACGAGCAGTACTTC
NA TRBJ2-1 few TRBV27 CASSLSPMVDLWFF TGTGCCAGCAGTTTATCCCCAATGGTTGACCTGTGGTTCTTC
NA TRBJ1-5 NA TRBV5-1 CASYSGGLNQPQHF TGCGCCAGCTATTCTGGGGGACTGAATCAGCCCCAGCATTTT
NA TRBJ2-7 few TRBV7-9 CASSLADSAYEQYF TGTGCCAGCAGCTTAGCTGACAGTGCCTACGAGCAGTACTTC
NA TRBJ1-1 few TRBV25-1 CASRGLNTEAFF TGTGCCAGCAGGGGCTTGAACACTGAAGCTTTCTTT
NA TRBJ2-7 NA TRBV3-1 CASSLSRLRHHSYEQYF TGTGCCAGCAGCCTAAGCCGGCTGAGACACCACTCCTACGAGCAGTACTTC
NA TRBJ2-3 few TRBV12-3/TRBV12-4 CASTERMYTDTQYF TGTGCCAGCACCGAACGGATGTACACAGATACGCAGTATTTT
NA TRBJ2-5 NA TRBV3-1 CASSQSTSRETQYF TGTGCCAGCAGCCAAAGCACTAGCCGTGAGACCCAGTACTTC
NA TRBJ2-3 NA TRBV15 CATSASGELGRSGTDTQYF TGTGCCACCAGCGCATCAGGGGAATTAGGGAGGTCGGGCACAGATACGCAGTATTTT
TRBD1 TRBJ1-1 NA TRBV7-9 CASSLSRDRDTEAFF TGTGCCAGCAGCTTATCCCGGGACAGGGACACTGAAGCTTTCTTT
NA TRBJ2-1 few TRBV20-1 CSANGQGHEQFF TGCAGTGCTAACGGACAAGGGCATGAGCAGTTCTTC
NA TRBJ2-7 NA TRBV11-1 CASSLSGASSYEQYF TGTGCCAGCAGCTTATCTGGCGCGAGCTCCTACGAGCAGTACTTC
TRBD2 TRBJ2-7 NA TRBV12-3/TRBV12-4 CASSPGLAPIEQYF TGTGCCAGCAGTCCGGGACTAGCGCCTATCGAGCAGTACTTC
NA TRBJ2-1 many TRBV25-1 CASSGNPGGSYNEQFF TGTGCCAGCAGTGGAAACCCCGGGGGATCCTACAATGAGCAGTTCTTC
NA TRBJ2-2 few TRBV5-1 CASSSQKTGELFF TGCGCCAGCAGCTCACAGAAAACCGGGGAGCTGTTTTTT
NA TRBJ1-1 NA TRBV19 CASSPWTGPVEAFF TGTGCCAGTAGCCCCTGGACGGGTCCTGTTGAAGCTTTCTTT
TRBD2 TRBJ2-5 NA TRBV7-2 CASSAASGGETQYF TGTGCCAGCAGCGCAGCTAGCGGGGGAGAGACCCAGTACTTC
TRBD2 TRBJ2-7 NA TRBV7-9 CASSLRRGSSSEQYF TGTGCCAGCAGCCTTAGGCGGGGGAGCAGCTCCGAGCAGTACTTC
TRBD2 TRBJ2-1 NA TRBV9 CASSVWTSPTTDEQFF TGTGCCAGCAGCGTTTGGACTAGCCCTACCACCGATGAGCAGTTCTTC
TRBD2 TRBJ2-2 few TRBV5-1 CASSWGTSLVTGELFF TGCGCCAGCAGCTGGGGGACTAGTCTGGTCACCGGGGAGCTGTTTTTT
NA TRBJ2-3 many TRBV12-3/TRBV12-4 CASRDRQTDTQYF TGTGCCAGCAGGGACCGACAAACAGATACGCAGTATTTT
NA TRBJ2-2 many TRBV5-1 CASSSRAGNTGELFF TGCGCCAGCAGCAGTCGAGCGGGGAACACCGGGGAGCTGTTTTTT
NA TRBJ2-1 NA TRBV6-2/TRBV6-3 CASSYQGYSYNEQFF TGTGCCAGCAGTTACCAAGGCTACTCCTACAATGAGCAGTTCTTC
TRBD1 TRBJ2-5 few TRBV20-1 CSVTPPQGTQETQYF TGCAGTGTCACCCCCCCACAGGGGACCCAAGAGACCCAGTACTTC
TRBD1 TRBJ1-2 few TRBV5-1 CASSSGGEASGYTF TGCGCCAGCAGCTCAGGGGGCGAGGCGTCTGGCTACACCTTC
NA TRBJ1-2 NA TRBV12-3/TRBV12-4 CASSLRRGYYGYTF TGTGCCAGCAGTTTACGTCGAGGCTACTATGGCTACACCTTC
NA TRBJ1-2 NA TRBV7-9 CASSNRTQGPYGYTF TGTGCCAGCAGCAACCGGACCCAGGGGCCCTATGGCTACACCTTC
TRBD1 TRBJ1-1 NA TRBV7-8 CASSLDHTGGDTEAFF TGTGCCAGCAGCTTAGATCATACAGGGGGGGACACTGAAGCTTTCTTT
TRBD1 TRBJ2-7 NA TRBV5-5 CASSRSGQGSYEQYF TGTGCCAGCAGTAGGTCGGGACAGGGATCCTACGAGCAGTACTTC
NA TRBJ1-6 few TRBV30 CAWMPGNNSPLHF TGTGCCTGGATGCCGGGGAATAATTCACCCCTCCACTTT
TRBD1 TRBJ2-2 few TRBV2 CASRDGQVVTGELFF TGTGCCAGCAGGGATGGACAGGTAGTGACCGGGGAGCTGTTTTTT